This T cell receptor beta chain was sequenced during a study of post-analysis software for immune sequencing data. Study results and caveats: Diversity measured as normalized Chao1 was significantly lower in multiple sclerosis patients than in controls. Same-batch preparations were strongly co-clustered by F measure. With TRBV5-6, TRBV5-1 and TRBV20-1 included, about five TRBV segments were more frequent in patients than in controls.

With 7 bases clipped from V and 2 bases from J, the junction kept 7 bases outside the gene matches. CDR3 length: 15 residues. CDR1 and CDR2 from the germline V gene are SQVTM and ANQGSEA. In regard to this clonotype: No antigen is known for it.

Researchers reported that TCR beta cDNA libraries carried unique molecular identifiers. Input amounts of roughly 1 to 10 million T cells were used. These gave 500,000 or so cDNA molecules, so each molecule approximated one T cell. TCRdb called the PCR reads again in MiXCR, with one record for every CDR3 protein. The table lists roughly 670,000 distinct CDR3 sequences, 55% to 60% of them singletons. The chain has TRBV29-1 and TRBJ2-5; 13 bases line up with TRBD2. The TCR comes from a girl aged 2 to 10 with multiple sclerosis. The sequenced sample was blood. CDR3 sequence: CSGSLTSGRQETQYF. CDR3 bases: TGCAGCGGGTCCCTGACTAGCGGGAGGCAAGAGACCCAGTACTTC.